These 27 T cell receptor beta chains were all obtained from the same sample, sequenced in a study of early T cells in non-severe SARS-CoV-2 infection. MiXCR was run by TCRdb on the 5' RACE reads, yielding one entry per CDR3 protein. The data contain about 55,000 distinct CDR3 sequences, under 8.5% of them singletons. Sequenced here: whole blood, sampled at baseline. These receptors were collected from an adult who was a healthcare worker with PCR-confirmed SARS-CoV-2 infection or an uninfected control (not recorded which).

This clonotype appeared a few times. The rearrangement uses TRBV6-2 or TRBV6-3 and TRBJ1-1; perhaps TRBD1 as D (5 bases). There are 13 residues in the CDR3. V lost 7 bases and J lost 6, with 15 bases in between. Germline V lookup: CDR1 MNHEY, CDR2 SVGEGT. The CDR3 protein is CASTGRGSAEAFF. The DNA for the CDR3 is TGTGCCAGCACTGGAAGGGGTTCGGCTGAAGCTTTCTTT.

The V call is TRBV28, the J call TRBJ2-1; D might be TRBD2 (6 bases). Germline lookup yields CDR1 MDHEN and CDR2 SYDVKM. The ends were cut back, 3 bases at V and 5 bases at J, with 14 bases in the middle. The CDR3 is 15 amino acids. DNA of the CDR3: TGTGCCAGCAGTTTTTATCGGGGGACCGACAATGAGCAGTTCTTC. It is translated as CASSFYRGTDNEQFF.

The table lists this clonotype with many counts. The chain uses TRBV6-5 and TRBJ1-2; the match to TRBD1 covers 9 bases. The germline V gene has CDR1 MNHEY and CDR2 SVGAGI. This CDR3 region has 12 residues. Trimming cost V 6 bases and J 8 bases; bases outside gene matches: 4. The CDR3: CASSGTGRGYTF. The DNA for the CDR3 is TGTGCCAGCAGCGGGACAGGGAGAGGCTACACCTTC.

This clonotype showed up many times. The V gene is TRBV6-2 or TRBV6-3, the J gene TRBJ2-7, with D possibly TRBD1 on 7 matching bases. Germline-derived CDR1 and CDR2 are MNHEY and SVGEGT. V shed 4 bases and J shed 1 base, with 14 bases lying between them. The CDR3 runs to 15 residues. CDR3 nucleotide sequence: TGTGCCAGCAGTTCCGCGGGACAGTTGTCCTACGAGCAGTACTTC. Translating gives CASSSAGQLSYEQYF.

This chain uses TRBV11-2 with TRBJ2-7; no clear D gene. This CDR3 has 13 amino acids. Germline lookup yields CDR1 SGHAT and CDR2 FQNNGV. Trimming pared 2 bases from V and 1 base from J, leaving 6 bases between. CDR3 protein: CASSLSRSYEQYF. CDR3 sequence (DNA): TGTGCCAGCAGCTTATCGAGATCCTACGAGCAGTACTTC.

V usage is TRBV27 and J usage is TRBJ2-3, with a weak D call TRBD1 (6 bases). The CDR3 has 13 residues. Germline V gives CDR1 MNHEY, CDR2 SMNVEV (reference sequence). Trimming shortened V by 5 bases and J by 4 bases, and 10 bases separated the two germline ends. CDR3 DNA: TGTGCCAGCAGTCTACAGGGTTCAGATACGCAGTATTTT. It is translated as CASSLQGSDTQYF.

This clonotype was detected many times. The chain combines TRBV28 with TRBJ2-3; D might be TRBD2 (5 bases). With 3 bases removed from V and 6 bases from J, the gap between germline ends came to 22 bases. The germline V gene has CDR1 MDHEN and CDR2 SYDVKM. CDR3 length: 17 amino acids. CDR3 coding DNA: TGTGCCAGCAGTTTCCCCTATAATCTAGCTCACGCGGATACGCAGTATTTT. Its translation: CASSFPYNLAHADTQYF.

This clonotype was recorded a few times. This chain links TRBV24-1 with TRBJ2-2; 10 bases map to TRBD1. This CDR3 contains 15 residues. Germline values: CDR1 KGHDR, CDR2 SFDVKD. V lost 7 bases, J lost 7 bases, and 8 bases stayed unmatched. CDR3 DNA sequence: TGTGCCACCAGCCGACAGGGGGCGGGTGTCGGGGAGCTGTTTTTT. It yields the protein CATSRQGAGVGELFF.

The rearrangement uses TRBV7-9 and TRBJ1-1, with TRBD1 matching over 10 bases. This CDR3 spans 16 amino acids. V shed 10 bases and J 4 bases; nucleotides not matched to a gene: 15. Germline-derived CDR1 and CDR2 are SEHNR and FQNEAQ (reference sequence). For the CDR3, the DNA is TGTGCCACCACTACCAGACAGGGGGCGCTTGGCACTGAAGCTTTCTTT. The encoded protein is CATTTRQGALGTEAFF.

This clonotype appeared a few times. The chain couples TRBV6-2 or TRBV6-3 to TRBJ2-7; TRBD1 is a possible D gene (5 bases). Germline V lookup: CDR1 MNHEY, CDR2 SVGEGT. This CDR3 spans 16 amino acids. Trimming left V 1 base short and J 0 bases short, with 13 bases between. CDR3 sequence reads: CASSYFDSLDSYEQYF. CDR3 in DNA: TGTGCCAGCAGTTACTTTGACAGCCTCGACTCCTACGAGCAGTACTTC.

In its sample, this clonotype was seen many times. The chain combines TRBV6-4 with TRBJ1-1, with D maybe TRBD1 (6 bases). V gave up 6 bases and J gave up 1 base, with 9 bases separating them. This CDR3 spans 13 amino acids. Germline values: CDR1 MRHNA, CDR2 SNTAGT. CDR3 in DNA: TGTGCCAGCAGCAAACAGGGGAACACTGAAGCTTTCTTT. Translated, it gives CASSKQGNTEAFF.

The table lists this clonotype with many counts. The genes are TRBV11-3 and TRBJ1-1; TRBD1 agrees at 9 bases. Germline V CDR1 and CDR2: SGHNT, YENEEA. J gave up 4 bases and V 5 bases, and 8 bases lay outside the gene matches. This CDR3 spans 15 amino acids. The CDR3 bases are TGTGCCAGCAGCCACCGGACAGGGGAACGCACTGAAGCTTTCTTT. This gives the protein CASSHRTGERTEAFF.

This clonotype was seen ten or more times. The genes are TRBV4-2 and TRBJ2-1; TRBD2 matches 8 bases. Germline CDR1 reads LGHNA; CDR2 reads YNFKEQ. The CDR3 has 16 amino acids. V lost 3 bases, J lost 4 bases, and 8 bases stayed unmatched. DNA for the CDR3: TGTGCCAGCAGCCACCCCAAGGGACTAGAGTACAATGAGCAGTTCTTC. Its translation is CASSHPKGLEYNEQFF.

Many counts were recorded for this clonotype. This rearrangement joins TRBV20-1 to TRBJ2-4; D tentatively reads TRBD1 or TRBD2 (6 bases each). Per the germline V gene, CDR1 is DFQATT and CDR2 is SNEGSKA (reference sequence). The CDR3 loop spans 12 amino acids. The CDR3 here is CTLKGGWDIQYF. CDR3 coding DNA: TGCACCCTCAAGGGGGGCTGGGACATTCAGTACTTC.

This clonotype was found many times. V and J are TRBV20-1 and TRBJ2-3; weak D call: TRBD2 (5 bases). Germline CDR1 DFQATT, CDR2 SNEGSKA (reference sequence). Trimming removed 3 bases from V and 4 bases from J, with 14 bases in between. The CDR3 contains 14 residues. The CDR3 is CSASGLAQADTQYF. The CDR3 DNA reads TGCAGTGCTAGCGGGCTAGCCCAGGCAGATACGCAGTATTTT.

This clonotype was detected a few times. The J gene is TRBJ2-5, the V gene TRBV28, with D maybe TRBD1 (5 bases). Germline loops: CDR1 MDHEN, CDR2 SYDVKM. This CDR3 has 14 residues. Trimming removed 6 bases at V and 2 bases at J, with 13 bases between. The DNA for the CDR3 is TGTGCCAGCAGCGAGTCCCAGGGACAAGAGACCCAGTACTTC. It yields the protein CASSESQGQETQYF.

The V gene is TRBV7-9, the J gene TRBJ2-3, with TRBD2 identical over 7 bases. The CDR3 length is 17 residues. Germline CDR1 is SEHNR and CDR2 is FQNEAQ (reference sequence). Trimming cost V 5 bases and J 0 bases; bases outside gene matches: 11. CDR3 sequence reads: CASSPADGRSSTDTQYF. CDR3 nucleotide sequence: TGTGCCAGCAGCCCTGCTGACGGGAGGTCTAGCACAGATACGCAGTATTTT.

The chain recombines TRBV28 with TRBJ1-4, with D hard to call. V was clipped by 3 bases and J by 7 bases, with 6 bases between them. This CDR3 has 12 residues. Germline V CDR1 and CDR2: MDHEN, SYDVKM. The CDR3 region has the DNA TGTGCCAGCAGTTTTCAGAGTGAAAAACTGTTTTTT. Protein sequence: CASSFQSEKLFF.

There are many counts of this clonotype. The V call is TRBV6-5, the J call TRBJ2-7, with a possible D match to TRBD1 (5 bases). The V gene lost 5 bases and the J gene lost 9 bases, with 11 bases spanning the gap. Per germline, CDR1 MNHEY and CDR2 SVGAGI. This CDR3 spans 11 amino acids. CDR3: CASSQGQGQYF. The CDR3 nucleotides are TGTGCCAGCAGTCAAGGTCAGGGGCAGTACTTC.

The DNA of the CDR3 is TGTGCCAGCAGTCCCTTCTGGAGCGGGGGGTTGGATACGCAGTATTTT. Translation: CASSPFWSGGLDTQYF. The chain recombines TRBV5-4 with TRBJ2-3, with 9 bases that match TRBD2. The CDR3 contains 16 residues. The J segment lost 6 bases and the V segment lost 5 bases, leaving 13 bases of the junction unmatched. Germline CDR1 and CDR2: SGHNT and YYREEE (reference sequence).

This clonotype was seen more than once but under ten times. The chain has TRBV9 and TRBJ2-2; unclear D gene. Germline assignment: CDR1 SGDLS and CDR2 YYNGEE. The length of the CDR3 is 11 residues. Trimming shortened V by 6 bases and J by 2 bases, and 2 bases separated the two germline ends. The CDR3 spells CASTNTGELFF. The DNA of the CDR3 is TGTGCCAGCACCAACACCGGGGAGCTGTTTTTT. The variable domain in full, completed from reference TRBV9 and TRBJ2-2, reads DSGVTQTPKHLITATGQRVTLRCSPRSGDLSVYWYQQSLDQGLQFLIQYYNGEERAKGNILERFSAQQFPDLHSELNLSSLELGDSALYFCASTNTGELFFGEGSRLTVL.

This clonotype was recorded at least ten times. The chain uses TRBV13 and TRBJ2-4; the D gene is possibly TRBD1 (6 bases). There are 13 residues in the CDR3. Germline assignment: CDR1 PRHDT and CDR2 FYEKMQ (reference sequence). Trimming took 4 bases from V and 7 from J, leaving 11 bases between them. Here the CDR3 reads CASSWGRANIQYF. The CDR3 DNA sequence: TGTGCCAGCAGCTGGGGGCGGGCGAACATTCAGTACTTC.

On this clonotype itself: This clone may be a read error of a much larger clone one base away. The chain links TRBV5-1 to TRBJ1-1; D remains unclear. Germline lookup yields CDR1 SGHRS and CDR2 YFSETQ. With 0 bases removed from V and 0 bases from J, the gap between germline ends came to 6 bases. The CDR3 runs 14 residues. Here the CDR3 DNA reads TGCGCCAGCAGCTTGGTCGGAGTGAACACTGAAGCTTTCTTT. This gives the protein CASSLVGVNTEAFF.

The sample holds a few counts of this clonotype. CDR3: CASSQDAPGTETSYEQYF. CDR3 in DNA: TGCGCCAGCAGCCAAGATGCGCCCGGGACAGAAACCTCCTACGAGCAGTACTTC. This chain uses TRBV4-3 with TRBJ2-7; TRBD1 aligns across 7 bases. Germline CDR1 LGHNA, CDR2 YSLEER. The CDR3 runs to 18 residues. V lost 0 bases to trimming and J lost 0 bases; unmatched junction nucleotides: 11.

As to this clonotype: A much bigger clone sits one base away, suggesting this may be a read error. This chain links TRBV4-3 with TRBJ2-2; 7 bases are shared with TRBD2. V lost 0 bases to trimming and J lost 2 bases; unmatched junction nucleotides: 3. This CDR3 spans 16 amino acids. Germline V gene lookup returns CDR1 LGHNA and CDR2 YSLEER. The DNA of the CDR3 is TGCGCCAGCAGCCAAGAGGCGGGGGTCAACACCGGGGAGCTGTTTTTT. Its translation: CASSQEAGVNTGELFF.

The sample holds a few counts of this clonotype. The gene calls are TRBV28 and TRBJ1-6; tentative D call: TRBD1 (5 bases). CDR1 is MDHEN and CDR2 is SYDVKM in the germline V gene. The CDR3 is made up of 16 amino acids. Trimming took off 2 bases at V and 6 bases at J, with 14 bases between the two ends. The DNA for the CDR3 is TGTGCCAGCAGTTTAGGGACCGACCGAATTAATTCACCCCTCCACTTT. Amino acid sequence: CASSLGTDRINSPLHF.

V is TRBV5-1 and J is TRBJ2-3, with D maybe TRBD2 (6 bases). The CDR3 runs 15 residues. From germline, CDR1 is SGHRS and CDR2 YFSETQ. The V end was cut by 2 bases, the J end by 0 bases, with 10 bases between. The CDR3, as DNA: TGCGCCAGCAGCTTCCGGGACTCTAGCACAGATACGCAGTATTTT. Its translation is CASSFRDSSTDTQYF.